This TCR beta chain was sequenced in a study of post-analysis software for immune sequencing data (dated by TCRdb to 2013 to 2016). The study in broad terms: Relapsing-remitting, secondary progressive and progressive-relapsing multiple sclerosis were recorded as disease courses, and subtype annotation was lacking for some patients. Patient repertoires were compared against roughly 10 previously published healthy control repertoires from donors aged about 6 to 25 years. A subset of samples was prepared in parallel using single-end sample barcoding, then pooled and co-amplified after Illumina adapter ligation. What the research found in general, with its limitations: Compared with controls, multiple sclerosis patients had significantly lower normalized Chao1 diversity, a finding suggesting substantial peripheral T-cell clonal expansion. The control group was slightly older than the multiple sclerosis patient group. Patients showed significantly higher frequencies than controls for five TRBV segments, among them TRBV5-6, TRBV5-1 and TRBV20-1. Direct clustering with F measure revealed strong co-clustering of samples prepared in the same batch, which led to a batch-effect correction.

Compared with germline, V lacks 7 bases and J lacks 3 bases; bases without a gene match: 22. The CDR3 covers 20 residues, taking in both the cysteine and the phenylalanine. The sequence is cut down to CDR3 DNA, 60 bases in frame from base 1. To prepare the library, PCR was applied. The data were produced on an Illumina HiSeq 2500. Unique molecular identifiers were incorporated into TCR beta cDNA libraries to reduce PCR and sequencing biases. Approximately 500,000 cDNA molecules were obtained per 1 to 10 million input T cells, so each molecule approximated one T cell. The patient libraries were prepared and sequenced using the same protocol as the earlier healthy control dataset. Within a given batch, samples were prepared together, multiplexed and sequenced on the same HiSeq lane. For the original study's pipeline: MIGEC was used to process the raw barcoded reads, and molecular identifier groups with only a single read were discarded before consensus assembly and CDR3 extraction. VDJtools was used for post-analysis of the clonotype tables, with diversity normalized by down-sampling every dataset to the smallest sample size. To correct batch-related cross-sample contamination, repertoire overlap clustering matched CDR3 amino acid sequences but not nucleotide sequences. TCRdb passed the public sequencing reads through fastp at Q25 and MiXCR, retaining productive beta sequences. Records with the same CDR3 protein are collapsed into one entry carrying the most frequent genes and DNA. TCRdb, rather than the study authors, made the V and J calls. The sample profile shows hundreds of thousands of distinct CDR3 sequences; roughly three fifths of them were found once. The top ten constitute about 11% of the sample.

To demonstrate the VDJtools post-analysis software, TCR beta repertoires were profiled from the peripheral blood of roughly 14 young patients with multiple sclerosis. The multiple sclerosis patients were children and adolescents between 6 and 15 years of age. Ten or more counts support this clonotype. It has no known antigen specificity. Base qualities are missing; no much larger clone stands one base away. This clonotype was sampled from a girl aged 2 to 10 with multiple sclerosis. The rearrangement combines TRBV12-3 or TRBV12-4 with TRBJ2-1; 9 bases in the middle match TRBD2. The specimen sequenced was blood. The CDR3 here reads CASTRNRASGANVIYNEQFF. The base sequence is TGTGCCAGCACAAGAAACCGGGCTAGCGGGGCGAACGTTATCTACAATGAGCAGTTCTTC.